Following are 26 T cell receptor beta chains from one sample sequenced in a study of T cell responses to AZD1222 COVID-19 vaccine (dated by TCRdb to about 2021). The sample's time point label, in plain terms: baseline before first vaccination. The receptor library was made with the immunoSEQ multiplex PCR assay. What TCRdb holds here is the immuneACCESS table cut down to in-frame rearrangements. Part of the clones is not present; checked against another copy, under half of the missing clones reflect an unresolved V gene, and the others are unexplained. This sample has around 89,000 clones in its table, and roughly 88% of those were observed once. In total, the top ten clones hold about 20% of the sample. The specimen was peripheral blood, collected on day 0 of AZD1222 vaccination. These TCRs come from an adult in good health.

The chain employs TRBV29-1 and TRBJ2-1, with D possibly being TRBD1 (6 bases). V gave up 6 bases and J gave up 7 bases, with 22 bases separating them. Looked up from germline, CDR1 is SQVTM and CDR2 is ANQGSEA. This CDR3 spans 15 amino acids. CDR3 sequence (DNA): TGCAGCGTGGGGCGACTAACCAATAGGGGGAATGAGCAGTTCTTC. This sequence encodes CSVGRLTNRGNEQFF.

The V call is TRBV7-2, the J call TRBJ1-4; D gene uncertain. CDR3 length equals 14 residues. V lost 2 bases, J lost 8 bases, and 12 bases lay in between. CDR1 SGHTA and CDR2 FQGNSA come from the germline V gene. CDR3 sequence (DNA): TGTGCCAGCAGCTTACCTACTACGTCCGAAAAACTGTTTTTT. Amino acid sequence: CASSLPTTSEKLFF.

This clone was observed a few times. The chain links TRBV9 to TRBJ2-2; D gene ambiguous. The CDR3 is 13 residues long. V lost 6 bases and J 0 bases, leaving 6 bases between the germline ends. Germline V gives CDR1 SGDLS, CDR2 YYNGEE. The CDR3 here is CASNPPNTGELFF. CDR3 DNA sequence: TGTGCCAGCAACCCCCCGAACACCGGGGAGCTGTTTTTT.

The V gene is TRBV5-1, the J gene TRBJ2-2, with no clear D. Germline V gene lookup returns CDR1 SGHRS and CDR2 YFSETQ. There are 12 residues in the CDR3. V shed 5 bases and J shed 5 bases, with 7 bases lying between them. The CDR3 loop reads CASRARTGELFF. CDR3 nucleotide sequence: TGCGCCAGCAGGGCTAGGACCGGGGAGCTGTTTTTT.

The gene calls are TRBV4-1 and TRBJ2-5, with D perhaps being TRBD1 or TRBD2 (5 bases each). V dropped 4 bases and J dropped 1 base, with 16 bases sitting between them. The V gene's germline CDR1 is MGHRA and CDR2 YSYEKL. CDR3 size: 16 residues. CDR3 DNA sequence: TGCGCCAGCAGCCCTTTTCCCCGGGGCCGCCAAGAGACCCAGTACTTC. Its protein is CASSPFPRGRQETQYF.

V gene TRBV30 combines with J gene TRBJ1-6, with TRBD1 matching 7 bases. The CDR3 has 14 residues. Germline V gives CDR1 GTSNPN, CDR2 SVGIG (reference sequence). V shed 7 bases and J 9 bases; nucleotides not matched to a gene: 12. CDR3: CAFSTDRFGSPLHF. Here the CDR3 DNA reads TGTGCCTTCTCAACGGACAGGTTCGGTTCACCCCTCCACTTT.

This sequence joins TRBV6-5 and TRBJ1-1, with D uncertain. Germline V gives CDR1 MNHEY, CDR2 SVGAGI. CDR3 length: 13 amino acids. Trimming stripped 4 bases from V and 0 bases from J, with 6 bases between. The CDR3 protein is CASSFRLNTEAFF. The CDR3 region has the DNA TGTGCCAGCAGTTTTCGCCTGAACACTGAAGCTTTCTTT.

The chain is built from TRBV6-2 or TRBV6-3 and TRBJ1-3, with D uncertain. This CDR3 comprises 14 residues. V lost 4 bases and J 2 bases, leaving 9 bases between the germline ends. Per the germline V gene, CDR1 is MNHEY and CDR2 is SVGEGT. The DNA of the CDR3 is TGTGCCAGCAGTTCTTCCTCCACTGGAAACACCATATATTTT. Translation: CASSSSSTGNTIYF.

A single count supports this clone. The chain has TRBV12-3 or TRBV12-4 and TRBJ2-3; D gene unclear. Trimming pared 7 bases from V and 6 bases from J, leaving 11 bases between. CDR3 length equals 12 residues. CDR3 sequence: CASTLGPDTQYF. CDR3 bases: TGTGCCAGCACCCTCGGCCCGGATACGCAGTATTTT.

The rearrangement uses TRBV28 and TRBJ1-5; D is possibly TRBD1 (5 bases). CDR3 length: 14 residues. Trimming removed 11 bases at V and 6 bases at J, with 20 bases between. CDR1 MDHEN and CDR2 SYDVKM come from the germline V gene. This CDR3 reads CAARTAGQGQPQHF. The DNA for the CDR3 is TGTGCCGCAAGGACCGCAGGGCAGGGTCAGCCCCAGCATTTT.

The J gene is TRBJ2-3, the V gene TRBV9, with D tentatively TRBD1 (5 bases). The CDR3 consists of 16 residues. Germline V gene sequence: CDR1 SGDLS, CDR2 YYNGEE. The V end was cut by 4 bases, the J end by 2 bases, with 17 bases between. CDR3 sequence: CASSPVVRQLTDTQYF. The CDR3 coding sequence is TGTGCCAGCAGCCCGGTGGTACGACAGCTCACAGATACGCAGTATTTT.

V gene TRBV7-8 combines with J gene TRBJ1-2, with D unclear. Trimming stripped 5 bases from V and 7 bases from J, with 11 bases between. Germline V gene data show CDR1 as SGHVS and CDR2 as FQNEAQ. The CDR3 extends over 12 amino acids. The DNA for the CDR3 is TGTGCCAGCAGCCGGGCGGCGAGTGGCTACACCTTC. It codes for CASSRAASGYTF.

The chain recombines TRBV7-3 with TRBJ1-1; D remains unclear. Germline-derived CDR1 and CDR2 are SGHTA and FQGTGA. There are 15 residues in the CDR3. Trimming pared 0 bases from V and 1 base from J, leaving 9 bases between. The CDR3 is CASSLTSGWNTEAFF. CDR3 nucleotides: TGTGCCAGCAGCTTAACGTCGGGGTGGAACACTGAAGCTTTCTTT.

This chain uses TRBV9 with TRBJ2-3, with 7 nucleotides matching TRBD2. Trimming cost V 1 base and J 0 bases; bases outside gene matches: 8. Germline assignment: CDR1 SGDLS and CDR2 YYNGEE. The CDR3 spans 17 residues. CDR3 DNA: TGTGCCAGCAGCGTACACAGCGGGGATACTAGCACAGATACGCAGTATTTT. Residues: CASSVHSGDTSTDTQYF.

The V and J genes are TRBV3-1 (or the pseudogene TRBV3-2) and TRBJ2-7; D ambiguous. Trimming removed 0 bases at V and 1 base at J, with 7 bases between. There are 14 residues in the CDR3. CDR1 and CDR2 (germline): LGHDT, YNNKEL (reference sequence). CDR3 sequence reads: CASSQEGTSYEQYF. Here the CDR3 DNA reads TGTGCCAGCAGCCAAGAGGGCACTTCCTACGAGCAGTACTTC.

As DNA, the CDR3 is TGTGCCAGCAGTCTGGATCGGACAGGGGGCTTTCTGAGGAGGGAGCAGTACTTC. This sequence encodes CASSLDRTGGFLRREQYF. The V gene is TRBV28, the J gene TRBJ2-7; 11 bases match TRBD1. Germline loops: CDR1 MDHEN, CDR2 SYDVKM. CDR3 length equals 18 residues. V lost 5 bases, J lost 7 bases, and 19 bases stayed unmatched.

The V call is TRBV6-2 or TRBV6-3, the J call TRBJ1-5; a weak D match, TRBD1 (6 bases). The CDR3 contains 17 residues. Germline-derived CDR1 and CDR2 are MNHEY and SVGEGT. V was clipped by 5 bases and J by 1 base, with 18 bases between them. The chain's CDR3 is CASSALRRGWSNQPQHF. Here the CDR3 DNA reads TGTGCCAGCAGTGCCCTCCGCAGGGGATGGAGCAATCAGCCCCAGCATTTT.

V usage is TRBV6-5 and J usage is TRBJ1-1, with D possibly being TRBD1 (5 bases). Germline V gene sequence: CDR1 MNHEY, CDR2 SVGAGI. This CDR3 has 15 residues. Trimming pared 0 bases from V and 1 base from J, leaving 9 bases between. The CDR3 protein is CASSYSAGRNTEAFF. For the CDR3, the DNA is TGTGCCAGCAGTTACTCGGCAGGGAGGAACACTGAAGCTTTCTTT.

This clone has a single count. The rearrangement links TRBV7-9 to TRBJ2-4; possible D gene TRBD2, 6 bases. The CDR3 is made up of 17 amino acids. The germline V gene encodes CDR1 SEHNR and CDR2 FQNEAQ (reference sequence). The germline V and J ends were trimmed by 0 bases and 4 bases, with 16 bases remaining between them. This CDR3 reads CASSLAWQGGMKNIQYF. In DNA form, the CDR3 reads TGTGCCAGCAGCTTAGCATGGCAGGGAGGTATGAAAAACATTCAGTACTTC.

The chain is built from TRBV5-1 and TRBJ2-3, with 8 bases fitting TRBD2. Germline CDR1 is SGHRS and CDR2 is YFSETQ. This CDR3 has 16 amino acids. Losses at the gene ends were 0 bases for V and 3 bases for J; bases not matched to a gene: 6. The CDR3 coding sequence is TGCGCCAGCAGCTTGGGGGTAGCGGGGTTGACAGATACGCAGTATTTT. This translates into CASSLGVAGLTDTQYF. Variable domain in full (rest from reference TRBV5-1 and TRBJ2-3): KAGVTQTPRYLIKTRGQQVTLSCSPISGHRSVSWYQQTPGQGLQFLFEYFSETQRNKGNFPGRFSGRQFSNSRSEMNVSTLELGDSALYLCASSLGVAGLTDTQYFGPGTRLTVL.

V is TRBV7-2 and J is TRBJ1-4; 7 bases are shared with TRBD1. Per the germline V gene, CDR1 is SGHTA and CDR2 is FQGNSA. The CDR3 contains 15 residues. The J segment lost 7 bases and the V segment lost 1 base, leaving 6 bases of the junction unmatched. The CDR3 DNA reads TGTGCCAGCAGCTTAGTTGCAGGGGACAGTGAAAAACTGTTTTTT. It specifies CASSLVAGDSEKLFF.

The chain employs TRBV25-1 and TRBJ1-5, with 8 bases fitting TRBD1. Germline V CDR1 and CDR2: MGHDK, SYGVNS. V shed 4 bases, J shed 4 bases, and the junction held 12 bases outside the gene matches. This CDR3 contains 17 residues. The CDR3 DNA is TGTGCCAGCAGTGGCATCCCCACCGGGACAGGAAATCAGCCCCAGCATTTT. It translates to CASSGIPTGTGNQPQHF.

DNA for the CDR3: TGTGCCGGCTCGCTGCCTGAACGCTACAATGAGCAGTTCTTC. Amino acid sequence: CAGSLPERYNEQFF. J is TRBJ2-1 and V is TRBV6-5; D is unclear. This CDR3 region has 14 residues. CDR1 is MNHEY, CDR2 SVGAGI, per germline. Trimming cost V 11 bases and J 3 bases, with 17 bases left between them.

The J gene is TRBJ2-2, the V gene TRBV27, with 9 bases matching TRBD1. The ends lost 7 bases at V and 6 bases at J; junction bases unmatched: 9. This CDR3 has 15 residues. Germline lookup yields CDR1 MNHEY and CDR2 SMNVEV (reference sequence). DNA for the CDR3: TGTGCCAGCAACGGGGGACAGGGAAGGGCCGGGGAGCTGTTTTTT. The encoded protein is CASNGGQGRAGELFF.

This CDR3 is CASSLWASLQETQYF. CDR3 nucleotides: TGTGCCAGCAGCTTATGGGCATCCTTGCAAGAGACCCAGTACTTC. V is TRBV7-2 and J is TRBJ2-5; D gene unclear. CDR1 and CDR2 (germline): SGHTA, FQGNSA. Trimming cost V 2 bases and J 2 bases, with 12 bases left between them. The CDR3 contains 15 residues.

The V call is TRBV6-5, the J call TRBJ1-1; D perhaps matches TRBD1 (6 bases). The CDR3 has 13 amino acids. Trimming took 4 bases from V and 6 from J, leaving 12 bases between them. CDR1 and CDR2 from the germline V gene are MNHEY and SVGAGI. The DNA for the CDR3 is TGTGCCAGCAGTTCCACAGGGCTGTCTGAAGCTTTCTTT. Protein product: CASSSTGLSEAFF.